The 27 T cell receptor beta chains given below trace back to one sample, sequenced in a study of T cells after yellow fever vaccination. TCRdb processed the 5' RACE reads anew with MiXCR; each CDR3 protein has one entry. The sample shows approximately 27,000 distinct CDR3 sequences, 5.5% of them seen only once. The input for sequencing was PBMCs, either bulk or a sorted T-cell subset (CD4+, CD8+, memory, or dextramer-sorted; not recorded which), taken 15 days after the yellow fever booster vaccination. The receptors were sampled from a man younger than 45 who received the YFV17D yellow fever vaccine.

This clonotype was counted at least ten times. The rearrangement uses TRBV18 and TRBJ2-7; 7 bases match TRBD1. This CDR3 is 14 amino acids long. Trimming took 4 bases from V and 2 from J; bases not matched to a gene: 5. Germline values: CDR1 KGHSH, CDR2 LQKENI. The CDR3 here is CASSHGTETYEQYF. CDR3 in DNA: TGTGCCAGCTCACACGGGACAGAAACCTACGAGCAGTACTTC.

This clonotype was counted ten times or more. This chain links TRBV19 with TRBJ2-1; TRBD2 agrees at 10 bases. In germline, CDR1 is LNHDA, CDR2 SQIVND (reference sequence). The CDR3 is 15 residues long. V gave up 7 bases and J gave up 0 bases; unmatched junction bases: 3. As DNA, the CDR3 is TGTGCCAGTAAGGCTAGCGGGAGCTCCTACAATGAGCAGTTCTTC. It is translated as CASKASGSSYNEQFF.

Many counts were recorded for this clonotype. V is TRBV19 and J is TRBJ2-7, with a weak D call TRBD1 (6 bases). The CDR3 is 17 residues long. Trimming left V 0 bases short and J 7 bases short, with 22 bases between. The germline V gene encodes CDR1 LNHDA and CDR2 SQIVND (reference sequence). This CDR3 reads CASSIEGGYGVASEQYF. CDR3 bases: TGTGCCAGTAGTATAGAAGGGGGATATGGTGTCGCGTCTGAGCAGTACTTC.

This clonotype was seen many times. This chain connects TRBV4-2 to TRBJ1-4, with 9 bases that match TRBD1. CDR3 length: 14 amino acids. Germline CDR1 and CDR2: LGHNA and YNFKEQ. V gave up 4 bases and J gave up 5 bases; unmatched junction bases: 2. CDR3 residues: CASSPGQGNEKLFF. Here the CDR3 DNA reads TGTGCCAGCAGCCCGGGACAGGGAAATGAAAAACTGTTTTTT.

There are many counts of this clonotype. The rearrangement joins TRBV11-2 to TRBJ2-3; either TRBD1 or TRBD2 may supply D (5 bases each). The CDR3 runs 15 residues. Germline CDR1 SGHAT, CDR2 FQNNGV. Trimming stripped 3 bases from V and 1 base from J, with 11 bases between. Here the CDR3 DNA reads TGTGCCAGCAGCTTCGGGGTGGGGCGCACAGATACGCAGTATTTT. Its translation: CASSFGVGRTDTQYF. The complete variable domain, with remaining parts taken from reference TRBV11-2 and TRBJ2-3, reads EAGVAQSPRYKIIEKRQSVAFWCNPISGHATLYWYQQILGQGPKLLIQFQNNGVVDDSQLPKDRFSAERLKGVDSTLKIQPAKLEDSAVYLCASSFGVGRTDTQYFGPGTRLTVL.

This clonotype was seen at least ten times. The V call is TRBV6-5, the J call TRBJ1-2; possible D gene TRBD1, 6 bases. Trimming removed 0 bases at V and 5 bases at J, with 13 bases between. The CDR3 is 15 amino acids. The germline gives CDR1 MNHEY, CDR2 SVGAGI. This CDR3 reads CASSYSLTGPYGYTF. Here the CDR3 DNA reads TGTGCCAGCAGTTACTCACTGACAGGTCCTTATGGCTACACCTTC.

This clonotype has at least ten counts. The rearrangement uses TRBV7-2 and TRBJ2-1; 10 nucleotides align to TRBD2. There are 19 residues in the CDR3. V was pared by 0 bases and J by 9 bases, with 17 bases of the junction left unmatched. Per germline, CDR1 SGHTA and CDR2 FQGNSA. The CDR3 DNA sequence: TGTGCCAGCAGCTTAGCGCCCCCCCGAATAAGCGGGAGGGGCTCTGAGCAGTTCTTC. Amino acids: CASSLAPPRISGRGSEQFF. The full variable domain, its missing parts supplied by reference TRBV7-2 and TRBJ2-1, is GAGVSQSPSNKVTEKGKDVELRCDPISGHTALYWYRQSLGQGLEFLIYFQGNSAPDKSGLPSDRFSAERTGGSVSTLTIQRTQQEDSAVYLCASSLAPPRISGRGSEQFFGPGTRLTVL.

The sample holds many counts of this clonotype. The chain joins TRBV29-1 to TRBJ2-3, with TRBD1 matching 9 bases. Germline-derived CDR1 and CDR2 are SQVTM and ANQGSEA. Germline trimming cut 7 bases from V and 2 bases from J; bases unmatched to any gene: 7. CDR3 size: 14 residues. The CDR3 DNA is TGCAGCGGTACCAGGACAGGGGCCACAGATACGCAGTATTTT. This sequence encodes CSGTRTGATDTQYF.

This clonotype was recorded at least ten times. This rearrangement joins TRBV7-2 to TRBJ2-3; D unclear. The CDR3 spans 14 residues. V lost 0 bases, J lost 2 bases, and 6 bases lay in between. Germline CDR1 is SGHTA and CDR2 is FQGNSA. CDR3 coding DNA: TGTGCCAGCAGCTTAGCGGGATACACAGATACGCAGTATTTT. Protein sequence: CASSLAGYTDTQYF. The full variable domain, in which reference TRBV7-2 and TRBJ2-3 provide the parts outside the CDR3, is GAGVSQSPSNKVTEKGKDVELRCDPISGHTALYWYRQSLGQGLEFLIYFQGNSAPDKSGLPSDRFSAERTGGSVSTLTIQRTQQEDSAVYLCASSLAGYTDTQYFGPGTRLTVL.

V gene TRBV20-1 combines with J gene TRBJ2-5; 7 bases map to TRBD2. Trimming took 3 bases from V and 6 from J; bases not matched to a gene: 10. Germline loops: CDR1 DFQATT, CDR2 SNEGSKA (reference sequence). The CDR3 has 14 amino acids. CDR3 region: CSARPAGGRKTQYF. CDR3 bases: TGCAGTGCTAGGCCGGCCGGGGGGAGAAAGACCCAGTACTTC.

This clonotype was recorded at least ten times. The chain employs TRBV5-8 and TRBJ2-3; perhaps TRBD2 as D (5 bases). V lost 3 bases, J lost 4 bases, and 12 bases lay in between. Germline CDR1 reads SGHTS; CDR2 reads YDEGEE. This CDR3 comprises 14 residues. The CDR3, as DNA: TGTGCCAGCAGCTGGGCGGGTGGGCCAGATACGCAGTATTTT. As protein: CASSWAGGPDTQYF.

The sample holds many counts of this clonotype. The chain carries TRBV12-3 or TRBV12-4 and TRBJ1-1; weak D call: TRBD1 (5 bases). The CDR3 is 14 amino acids. Deletions cut 2 bases from V and 4 bases from J, with 11 bases between. CDR3 region: CASSLRQGSTEAFF. The CDR3 DNA reads as TGTGCCAGCAGTTTAAGGCAGGGTAGCACTGAAGCTTTCTTT.

The J gene is TRBJ2-1, the V gene TRBV5-6, with TRBD2 matching over 9 bases. V shed 4 bases and J 0 bases; nucleotides not matched to a gene: 8. Germline assignment: CDR1 SGHDT and CDR2 YYEEEE. The CDR3 spans 17 residues. Here the CDR3 reads CASSVTSGPSSYNEQFF. CDR3 bases: TGTGCCAGCAGCGTGACTAGCGGCCCCAGCTCCTACAATGAGCAGTTCTTC.

This clonotype has more than one count but fewer than ten. This chain uses TRBV5-6 with TRBJ1-5; TRBD1 matches 7 bases. CDR1 and CDR2 from the germline V gene are SGHDT and YYEEEE. The junction had 9 bases not matched to a gene; V was cut back by 4 bases and J by 2 bases. The CDR3 loop spans 16 amino acids. The CDR3 DNA reads TGTGCCAGCAGCCGCCGACAGGGCCAAGGCAATCAGCCCCAGCATTTT. It yields the protein CASSRRQGQGNQPQHF.

This clonotype was observed many times. J is TRBJ2-2 and V is TRBV28; the D is unclear. Per the germline V gene, CDR1 is MDHEN and CDR2 is SYDVKM. V lost 6 bases and J lost 6, with 8 bases in between. This CDR3 has 12 residues. CDR3 DNA sequence: TGTGCCAGCAGACGACCCCCCGGGGAGCTGTTTTTT. It is translated as CASRRPPGELFF. The complete variable domain, with remaining parts taken from reference TRBV28 and TRBJ2-2, reads DVKVTQSSRYLVKRTGEKVFLECVQDMDHENMFWYRQDPGLGLRLIYFSYDVKMKEKGDIPEGYSVSREKKERFSLILESASTNQTSMYLCASRRPPGELFFGEGSRLTVL.

This clonotype has just a few counts. The chain uses TRBV3-1 and TRBJ1-1; possible D gene TRBD1, 5 bases. Germline loops: CDR1 LGHDT, CDR2 YNNKEL (reference sequence). Between the trimmed V and J ends, which lost 1 base and 4 bases, there was a span of 10 bases. The CDR3 extends over 14 amino acids. The CDR3 loop reads CASSQGWQGTEAFF. Here the CDR3 DNA reads TGTGCCAGCAGCCAAGGGTGGCAGGGCACTGAAGCTTTCTTT.

This clonotype was observed many times. The V and J genes are TRBV30 and TRBJ2-1; D gene uncertain. Germline V gives CDR1 GTSNPN, CDR2 SVGIG (reference sequence). The CDR3 length is 14 residues. Trimming removed 6 bases from V and 4 bases from J, with 16 bases in between. This CDR3 is CACPSTKGYNEQFF. The CDR3 coding sequence is TGTGCCTGCCCAAGCACTAAAGGGTACAATGAGCAGTTCTTC.

In its sample, this clonotype was seen many times. The chain has TRBV5-1 and TRBJ2-5; 7 bases match TRBD1. The CDR3 has 15 residues. The V gene end was trimmed by 4 bases and the J gene end by 2 bases; junction bases not matched to a gene: 8. CDR1 and CDR2 (germline): SGHRS, YFSETQ. The CDR3 here is CASSVGDRDQETQYF. The CDR3 nucleotides read TGCGCCAGCAGCGTGGGGGACAGAGATCAAGAGACCCAGTACTTC.

This clonotype was found many times. This chain joins TRBV12-3 or TRBV12-4 and TRBJ2-5, with 13 positions matching TRBD2. J was trimmed by 5 bases and V by 5 bases; bases with no gene match: 5. The CDR3 extends over 15 amino acids. CDR3 residues: CASSLGLAGAETQYF. Written as DNA, the CDR3 is TGTGCCAGCAGTCTAGGACTAGCGGGAGCGGAGACCCAGTACTTC.

This clonotype was recorded many times. The chain couples TRBV4-2 to TRBJ1-6; D is unclear. The CDR3 runs to 16 residues. CDR1 LGHNA and CDR2 YNFKEQ come from the germline V gene. Trimming stripped 2 bases from V and 7 bases from J, with 15 bases between. CDR3 in amino acids: CASSQRPGLTNSPLHF. The CDR3 bases are TGTGCCAGCAGCCAAAGACCTGGACTGACGAATTCACCCCTCCACTTT.

This clonotype was observed many times. This sequence joins TRBV9 and TRBJ2-3; D remains ambiguous. Trimming pared 0 bases from V and 2 bases from J, leaving 13 bases between. CDR1 is SGDLS, CDR2 YYNGEE, per germline. This CDR3 region has 16 residues. The CDR3 region is CASSVGHRSDTDTQYF. In nucleotides, the CDR3 is TGTGCCAGCAGCGTAGGGCATCGGTCGGACACAGATACGCAGTATTTT. Looking up the rest from reference TRBV9 and TRBJ2-3 gives the full variable domain: DSGVTQTPKHLITATGQRVTLRCSPRSGDLSVYWYQQSLDQGLQFLIQYYNGEERAKGNILERFSAQQFPDLHSELNLSSLELGDSALYFCASSVGHRSDTDTQYFGPGTRLTVL.

This clonotype was counted ten times or more. The V gene is TRBV29-1, the J gene TRBJ1-1, with D tentatively TRBD1 (5 bases). In germline, CDR1 is SQVTM, CDR2 ANQGSEA. This CDR3 is built from 12 residues. V lost 7 bases and J 5 bases, leaving 14 bases between the germline ends. The CDR3 DNA reads TGCAGCGGTCTGCTGGGGGTAACTGAAGCTTTCTTT. Its protein product is CSGLLGVTEAFF.

Notes on this clonotype: This may arise from a read error, as a much more abundant clone is one base away. The V gene is TRBV7-3, the J gene TRBJ2-3; 8 bases match TRBD1. The germline V gene has CDR1 SGHTA and CDR2 FQGTGA. The CDR3 sequence is 16 residues long. CDR3 nucleotides: TGTGCCGGCAGCCCCCAGGGGGCGGGTGTTGCAGATACGCAGTATTTT. Translation gives CAGSPQGAGVADTQYF.

This clonotype appeared a single time. Since a much larger clone is just one base distant, this may be a read error. The V gene is TRBV20-1, the J gene TRBJ2-5; 8 nucleotides line up with TRBD2. CDR1 DFQATT and CDR2 SNEGSKA come from the germline V gene (reference sequence). The CDR3 extends over 12 amino acids. CDR3 DNA sequence: TGCAGTGCTCGCGGAGCGGGAGAGGCCCAGTACTTC. It encodes CSARGAGEAQYF.

This clonotype is labeled medium-sized. The V call is TRBV5-1, the J call TRBJ2-2, with 7 positions matching TRBD2. The germline CDR1 and CDR2 sequences are SGHRS and YFSETQ. V was pared by 1 base and J by 0 bases, with 3 bases of the junction left unmatched. This CDR3 has 16 residues. CDR3 coding DNA: TGCGCCAGCAGCTTGAGCGGGGCCCCGAACACCGGGGAGCTGTTTTTT. Protein sequence: CASSLSGAPNTGELFF. Full variable domain (outside the CDR3, taken from reference TRBV5-1 and TRBJ2-2): KAGVTQTPRYLIKTRGQQVTLSCSPISGHRSVSWYQQTPGQGLQFLFEYFSETQRNKGNFPGRFSGRQFSNSRSEMNVSTLELGDSALYLCASSLSGAPNTGELFFGEGSRLTVL.

This clonotype was found many times. The V and J genes are TRBV7-3 and TRBJ2-2, with D possibly TRBD2 on 6 matching bases. CDR1 SGHTA and CDR2 FQGTGA come from the germline V gene. CDR3 length: 18 amino acids. V lost 5 bases and J lost 3, with 22 bases in between. As DNA, the CDR3 is TGTGCCAGCAGCCGCCGGGGGTTTTCGGGGGTGGACACCGGGGAGCTGTTTTTT. Protein: CASSRRGFSGVDTGELFF.

At least ten counts were recorded for this clonotype. The chain combines TRBV20-1 with TRBJ1-6, with D unresolved. V was trimmed by 5 bases and J by 15 bases, leaving 17 bases between them. The CDR3 extends over 12 amino acids. In germline, CDR1 is DFQATT, CDR2 SNEGSKA (reference sequence). The CDR3 coding sequence is TGCAGTGCTCGAAGGGAAACGGGTCTCCTCCACTTT. Its translation is CSARRETGLLHF.